The 29 T cell receptor beta chains listed next were all sequenced from one sample in a study of T cell repertoires in cytomegalovirus infection. TCRdb independently ran MiXCR on the reads; one entry per CDR3 protein. The sample carries roughly 600,000 distinct CDR3 sequences, 20% to 30% recorded once. Sequencing used CD8+ T cells from PBMCs. The receptors shown here come from a human donor in good health (CMV status not recorded). Some clones in this sample may be carry-over from other donors' samples.

Comments on this clonotype: Given the absence of the conserved phenylalanine or tryptophan at the CDR3 end, a read error is likely. The V call is TRBV7-2, the J call TRBJ2-5, with 7 nucleotides matching TRBD1. This CDR3 contains 14 residues. Germline-derived CDR1 and CDR2 are SGHTA and FQGNSA. V trimming: 5 bases; J trimming: 2 bases; junction bases outside the gene matches: 5. Here the CDR3 reads CASSLGQYQETQYI. The DNA for the CDR3 is TGTGCCAGCAGCCTGGGACAGTATCAAGAGACCCAGTACATC.

This clonotype was picked up a small number of times. The chain is built from TRBV18 and TRBJ2-2; D uncertain. Trimming took off 4 bases at V and 1 base at J, with 7 bases between the two ends. Germline CDR1 and CDR2: KGHSH and LQKENI. The length of the CDR3 is 14 residues. The CDR3 sequence is CASSRQRNTGELFF. The CDR3 coding sequence is TGTGCCAGCTCACGGCAAAGGAACACCGGGGAGCTGTTTTTT.

The chain combines TRBV6-5 with TRBJ1-2; possible D gene TRBD1, 5 bases. Trimming pared 0 bases from V and 5 bases from J, leaving 19 bases between. The length of the CDR3 is 17 residues. Germline V CDR1 and CDR2: MNHEY, SVGAGI. CDR3 sequence (DNA): TGTGCCAGCAGTTACTCCGGGACGCACCTCGCGGGATATGGCTACACCTTC. It yields the protein CASSYSGTHLAGYGYTF.

This clonotype came up many times. The chain recombines TRBV6-1 with TRBJ2-3; a weak D match, TRBD1 (6 bases). The V end lost 0 bases, the J end lost 3 bases, and 19 bases lay between the germline ends. Germline values: CDR1 MNHNS, CDR2 SASEGT. This CDR3 comprises 18 residues. CDR3 sequence: CASSEAPGVGAGTDTQYF. CDR3 nucleotide sequence: TGTGCCAGCAGTGAAGCGCCCGGGGTGGGGGCGGGTACAGATACGCAGTATTTT.

A word on this clonotype: One junction end does not reproduce the germline sequence, and a read error may be involved. The chain employs TRBV6-5 and TRBJ2-6; D remains ambiguous. Looked up from germline, CDR1 is MNHEY and CDR2 is SVGAGI. The CDR3 is 13 residues long. Here the CDR3 DNA reads TGTCCCAGCAGCCTCACCTCGGACGTGATCCTGACTTTC. It codes for CPSSLTSDVILTF.

This clonotype was counted at least ten times. Here the CDR3 DNA reads TGTGCCAGCAACGACAGGGGAAGCAATCAGCCCCAGCATTTT. Protein product: CASNDRGSNQPQHF. The rearrangement joins TRBV6-6 to TRBJ1-5; 8 bases are a match to TRBD1. CDR1 and CDR2 (germline): MNHNY, SVGAGI (reference sequence). V was clipped by 7 bases and J by 1 base; unmatched bases: 3. The CDR3 has 14 amino acids.

The gene calls are TRBV6-2 or TRBV6-3 and TRBJ2-7, with 8 bases matching TRBD1. Germline CDR1 reads MNHEY; CDR2 reads SVGEGT. V lost 4 bases and J lost 2; bases outside the gene matches: 7. CDR3 length: 15 residues. Here the CDR3 reads CASSSGTGWTYEQYV. CDR3 sequence (DNA): TGTGCCAGCAGTTCTGGGACAGGTTGGACCTACGAGCAGTACGTC.

The chain employs TRBV28 and TRBJ2-7, with 9 bases lining up with TRBD1. CDR3 length: 15 residues. CDR1 is MDHEN and CDR2 is SYDVKM in the germline V gene. After removal of 10 bases from V and 3 bases from J, the junction contained 13 bases not matched to a gene. The CDR3 spells CANRPGQGPFYEQYV. The CDR3 DNA reads as TGTGCCAACAGGCCGGGACAGGGACCATTCTACGAGCAGTACGTC.

There are many counts of this clonotype. The rearrangement links TRBV7-9 to TRBJ2-1; 8 nucleotides line up with TRBD1. Germline loops: CDR1 SEHNR, CDR2 FQNEAQ (reference sequence). V dropped 0 bases and J dropped 2; count of bases not matched to a gene: 6. The CDR3 extends over 17 amino acids. In nucleotides, the CDR3 is TGTGCCAGCAGCTTAGCGATGGGCAGGGGGCCCTACAATGAGCAGTTCTTC. Translation gives CASSLAMGRGPYNEQFF.

The V call is TRBV10-3, the J call TRBJ2-5; 8 bases align to TRBD1. This CDR3 has 13 residues. Germline loops: CDR1 ENHRY, CDR2 SYGVKD. Germline trimming cut 7 bases from V and 2 bases from J; bases unmatched to any gene: 3. CDR3 coding DNA: TGTGCCATCAAGACAGGGGAACAAGAGACCCAGTACTTC. It specifies CAIKTGEQETQYF.

This chain uses TRBV7-9 with TRBJ2-3; 8 nucleotides align to TRBD1. CDR3 length: 14 residues. Germline V CDR1 and CDR2: SEHNR, FQNEAQ (reference sequence). V was pared by 2 bases and J by 7 bases, with 5 bases of the junction left unmatched. As DNA, the CDR3 is TGTGCCAGCAGCTTATCGACAGGGGCAAATACGCAGTATTTT. This translates into CASSLSTGANTQYF.

The chain joins TRBV29-1 to TRBJ2-2, with D hard to call. Looked up from germline, CDR1 is SQVTM and CDR2 is ANQGSEA. Trimming took 1 base from V and 5 from J, leaving 8 bases between them. The CDR3 contains 13 residues. The CDR3 region has the DNA TGCAGCGTTGAAGGCCCCGCTACCGGGGAGCTGTTTTTT. Amino acids: CSVEGPATGELFF.

The chain combines TRBV7-9 with TRBJ2-1, with 8 bases aligning to TRBD1. The ends lost 5 bases at V and 4 bases at J; junction bases unmatched: 10. This CDR3 comprises 16 residues. Germline V gene lookup returns CDR1 SEHNR and CDR2 FQNEAQ (reference sequence). Here the CDR3 reads CASSTSGGITYNEQFF. As DNA, the CDR3 is TGTGCCAGCAGCACTTCAGGGGGCATTACTTACAATGAGCAGTTCTTC.

The J gene is TRBJ2-7, the V gene TRBV5-4; D not certain. Germline V lookup: CDR1 SGHNT, CDR2 YYREEE (reference sequence). Trimming took off 1 base at V and 5 bases at J, with 7 bases between the two ends. The CDR3 totals 12 residues. This chain's CDR3 is CASSLIGDEQYF. CDR3 in DNA: TGTGCCAGCAGCTTGATCGGCGACGAGCAGTACTTC.

CDR3 residues: CSARAERSTNEKLFF. The CDR3 bases are TGCAGTGCTAGAGCTGAGAGATCAACTAATGAAAAACTGTTTTTT. The chain has TRBV20-1 and TRBJ1-4, with no clear D. Germline assignment: CDR1 DFQATT and CDR2 SNEGSKA (reference sequence). The CDR3 has 15 amino acids. V was cut by 1 base and J by 0 bases, with 9 bases left in between.

This chain uses TRBV19 with TRBJ2-1, with D tentatively TRBD2 (5 bases). Trimming stripped 1 base from V and 4 bases from J, with 8 bases between. Germline lookup yields CDR1 LNHDA and CDR2 SQIVND (reference sequence). The length of the CDR3 is 14 residues. The CDR3 DNA sequence: TGTGCCAGTAGTATAGCTCCGGGATACAATGAGCAGTTCTTC. Protein product: CASSIAPGYNEQFF.

This clonotype was found a few times. The chain uses TRBV10-3 and TRBJ2-1, with 8 positions matching TRBD2. CDR3 length equals 15 residues. The trim removed 5 bases at V and 2 bases at J, leaving 5 bases unmatched. Germline values: CDR1 ENHRY, CDR2 SYGVKD. CDR3 sequence (DNA): TGTGCCATCAGTCTCGACGGGGGGGCCTACAATGAGCAGTTCTTC. Its protein product is CAISLDGGAYNEQFF.

CDR3 amino acids: CATSRGIPGNTEAFF. CDR3 nucleotides: TGTGCCACCAGCAGAGGAATTCCCGGAAACACTGAAGCTTTCTTT. This rearrangement joins TRBV15 to TRBJ1-1, with D unresolved. The CDR3 is 15 amino acids. V dropped 1 base and J dropped 2 bases, with 11 bases sitting between them. The V gene's germline CDR1 is LNHNV and CDR2 YYDKDF (reference sequence).

This clonotype was picked up a small number of times. V is TRBV20-1 and J is TRBJ2-3; no firm D call. V lost 6 bases and J lost 4, with 17 bases in between. CDR1 and CDR2 from the germline V gene are DFQATT and SNEGSKA (reference sequence). This CDR3 has 14 residues. CDR3 loop: CSAPQPNGPDTQYF. The CDR3, as DNA: TGCAGTGCCCCCCAACCAAATGGTCCAGATACGCAGTATTTT.

V and J are TRBV5-1 and TRBJ2-7; 7 positions match TRBD2. J lost 2 bases, V lost 4 bases, and 9 bases had no gene match. Germline V gene sequence: CDR1 SGHRS, CDR2 YFSETQ. The CDR3 consists of 15 residues. The chain's CDR3 is CASSNPGGGTYEQYF. The CDR3 nucleotides read TGCGCCAGCAGCAACCCCGGGGGAGGGACCTACGAGCAGTACTTC.

This clonotype was counted a single time. The rearrangement joins TRBV28 to TRBJ1-5; 7 bases map to TRBD1. The CDR3 contains 14 residues. J lost 6 bases, V lost 6 bases, and 8 bases had no gene match. Germline V lookup: CDR1 MDHEN, CDR2 SYDVKM. This chain's CDR3 is CASSPVGGGQPQHF. CDR3 in DNA: TGTGCCAGCAGCCCCGTAGGGGGCGGTCAGCCCCAGCATTTT. Complete variable domain (other parts from reference TRBV28 and TRBJ1-5): DVKVTQSSRYLVKRTGEKVFLECVQDMDHENMFWYRQDPGLGLRLIYFSYDVKMKEKGDIPEGYSVSREKKERFSLILESASTNQTSMYLCASSPVGGGQPQHFGDGTRLSIL.

V usage is TRBV10-2 and J usage is TRBJ2-7; TRBD2 aligns across 9 bases. From germline, CDR1 is WSHSY and CDR2 SAAADI. The CDR3 is made up of 15 amino acids. V dropped 2 bases and J dropped 0; count of bases not matched to a gene: 2. This CDR3 is CASSETSGSSYEQYF. The CDR3 nucleotides read TGCGCCAGCAGTGAGACTAGCGGGTCCTCCTACGAGCAGTACTTC.

Turning to this clonotype: A much more abundant neighbour one base away suggests this may be a read error. V is TRBV7-9 and J is TRBJ1-1; D is unclear. Per the germline V gene, CDR1 is SEHNR and CDR2 is FQNEAQ (reference sequence). The CDR3 sequence is 12 residues long. CDR3 amino acids: CVSSSKNTEAFF. Written as DNA, the CDR3 is TGTGTCAGCAGCTCCAAGAACACTGAAGCTTTCTTT.

This clonotype occurred many times. The J gene is TRBJ1-5, the V gene TRBV20-1; no definite D call. V was pared by 0 bases and J by 4 bases, with 22 bases between. CDR3 length equals 18 residues. CDR1 and CDR2 (germline): DFQATT, SNEGSKA (reference sequence). The CDR3, as DNA: TGCAGTGCTAGAGATCCCTCCGTACGGGAAGGGATTAATCAGCCCCAGCATTTT. It encodes CSARDPSVREGINQPQHF.

The genes are TRBV10-3 and TRBJ2-7, with D perhaps TRBD1 or TRBD2 (6 bases each). Germline V CDR1 and CDR2: ENHRY, SYGVKD. The CDR3 covers 13 residues. V was cut by 11 bases and J by 2 bases, with 16 bases left in between. DNA of the CDR3: TGTGCCGCGAGGGGGGAGCCTACCTACGAGCAGTACTTC. It encodes CAARGEPTYEQYF.

This clonotype occurred a few times. The CDR3 loop reads CASSYSTSGGPDNEQFF. DNA of the CDR3: TGTGCCAGCAGTTATTCTACTAGCGGGGGACCCGACAATGAGCAGTTCTTC. The gene calls are TRBV6-6 and TRBJ2-1; 11 bases are shared with TRBD2. The CDR3 is made up of 17 amino acids. Unmatched junction bases numbered 9, after V lost 3 bases and J lost 5 bases. Germline CDR1 MNHNY, CDR2 SVGAGI (reference sequence).

This clonotype was counted between two and nine times. The chain employs TRBV7-3 and TRBJ2-1; 9 bases are shared with TRBD2. The V gene end was trimmed by 2 bases and the J gene end by 8 bases; junction bases not matched to a gene: 7. This CDR3 is 15 amino acids long. CDR1 is SGHTA, CDR2 FQGTGA, per germline. The DNA of the CDR3 is TGTGCCAGCAGCTTAGGCGGGGGGGCATCGGATGAGCAGTTCTTC. Translation gives CASSLGGGASDEQFF.

The chain employs TRBV6-6 and TRBJ2-7; D might be TRBD2 (6 bases). CDR1 is MNHNY, CDR2 SVGAGI, per germline (reference sequence). Trimming shortened V by 0 bases and J by 2 bases, and 11 bases separated the two germline ends. CDR3 length: 15 amino acids. DNA for the CDR3: TGTGCCAGCAGTTACTCGGAGGGGCTCACCTACGAGCAGTACTTC. Translation: CASSYSEGLTYEQYF.

At least ten counts were recorded for this clonotype. The rearrangement joins TRBV6-2 or TRBV6-3 to TRBJ2-3; 9 bases are shared with TRBD2. Germline-derived CDR1 and CDR2 are MNHEY and SVGEGT. The CDR3 has 15 amino acids. V trimming: 2 bases; J trimming: 7 bases; junction bases outside the gene matches: 7. CDR3 coding DNA: TGTGCCAGCAGTTACATTCCTAGCGGGGATAATACGCAGTATTTT. Amino acids: CASSYIPSGDNTQYF.